Below, one T cell receptor beta chain is given with its context. Its antigen is undetermined. V was pared by 0 bases and J by 4 bases, with 12 bases between. This CDR3 spans 15 amino acids. Germline CDR1 is MGHRA and CDR2 is YSYEKL. Measured with immunoSEQ multiplex PCR; TCRdb has only the in-frame clones, and not every one. This sample carries some 48,000 clones, 76% of them seen once, and the ten largest clones take approximately 12%. The sample's time point: week 35, safety follow-up. Every vaccination contained 300 ug of the mutant IDH1 20-mer peptide and was paired with topical imiquimod. The data stem from a study of a mutant IDH1 vaccine in newly diagnosed glioma. Looking at the study overall: Treated patients had a mean age of approximately 41 years and a sex split that was roughly 60% male and about 40% female. Receipt of radiotherapy, temozolomide, or both preceded the study, and most received both.

The sequences come from PBMCs, collected from a glioma patient whose treatment included an IDH1 peptide vaccine. The chain carries TRBV4-1 and TRBJ1-2; D gene ambiguous. This receptor was taken from a man between 40 and 49 years old with glioma. The CDR3 protein is CASSQDQERSYGYTF. DNA for the CDR3: TGCGCCAGCAGCCAAGATCAGGAGAGGAGCTATGGCTACACCTTC.